The clone carrying this T cell receptor beta chain appeared many times. This record comes from a study of neurological immune-mediated disorders. MiXCR, applied by TCRdb to the 5' RACE reads, yields one record per CDR3 protein. The profile shows some 66,000 distinct CDR3 sequences, 3.4% of them singletons. V was pared by 3 bases and J by 3 bases, with 8 bases between. The CDR3 runs 13 residues. The chain recombines TRBV12-3 or TRBV12-4 with TRBJ2-5; D tentatively fits TRBD1 or TRBD2 (5 bases each). The source material was PBMCs. The TCR was taken from a man aged 40-55 years with multiple sclerosis. This CDR3 is CASSFMGEETQYF. The CDR3 DNA reads TGTGCCAGCAGTTTTATGGGGGAAGAGACCCAGTACTTC.